A single sample is the source of the 18 T cell receptor beta chains below, sequenced in a study of blood T cell repertoires in COVID-19. The repertoire was sequenced with immunoSEQ multiplex PCR; TCRdb's copy has only in-frame clones and lacks some. The sample carries roughly 400,000 clones, around 92% recorded once. Sequences were obtained from PBMCs or T cells enriched from blood (not recorded which). The receptors stem from a woman aged 30 to 39 who had recovered from COVID-19.

The chain combines TRBV27 with TRBJ1-2; D is possibly TRBD1 (6 bases). V dropped 2 bases and J dropped 6 bases, with 10 bases sitting between them. The CDR3 has 13 amino acids. Germline lookup yields CDR1 MNHEY and CDR2 SMNVEV (reference sequence). Here the CDR3 DNA reads TGTGCCAGCAGTTTAAGTGGGGGCGATGGCTACACCTTC. Translated: CASSLSGGDGYTF.

Only a few counts were recorded for this clone. This CDR3 is CASSGGFGNTIYF. CDR3 DNA: TGTGCCAGCAGCGGGGGCTTTGGAAACACCATATATTTT. The chain joins TRBV7-3 to TRBJ1-3, with a tentative D call TRBD1 (6 bases). Trimming shortened V by 5 bases and J by 3 bases, and 8 bases separated the two germline ends. CDR1 is SGHTA and CDR2 is FQGTGA in the germline V gene. The CDR3 consists of 13 residues.

The gene calls are TRBV5-1 and TRBJ1-1; 11 bases are a match to TRBD1. There are 16 residues in the CDR3. Germline V gives CDR1 SGHRS, CDR2 YFSETQ. Losses at the gene ends were 3 bases for V and 1 base for J; bases not matched to a gene: 5. Here the CDR3 DNA reads TGCGCCAGCAGCTGGACAGGGGGCCTATCGAACACTGAAGCTTTCTTT. This translates into CASSWTGGLSNTEAFF.

This chain connects TRBV18 to TRBJ1-6, with no clear D. The germline V and J ends were trimmed by 8 bases and 12 bases, with 20 bases remaining between them. Looked up from germline, CDR1 is KGHSH and CDR2 is LQKENI. The CDR3 sequence is 14 residues long. CDR3 sequence reads: CASETLAGVGPLHF. The CDR3 DNA follows: TGTGCCAGCGAGACGCTCGCCGGGGTGGGACCCCTCCACTTT.

The chain links TRBV7-2 to TRBJ1-1; D remains ambiguous. V was shortened by 5 bases and J by 9 bases, with 13 bases between the two germline ends. Germline loops: CDR1 SGHTA, CDR2 FQGNSA. The CDR3 is made up of 12 amino acids. The CDR3 DNA sequence: TGTGCCAGCAGCCGTTTAGGAGGGCAAGCTTTCTTT. Its protein is CASSRLGGQAFF. Using reference TRBV7-2 and TRBJ1-1 for the parts outside the CDR3, the full variable domain is GAGVSQSPSNKVTEKGKDVELRCDPISGHTALYWYRQSLGQGLEFLIYFQGNSAPDKSGLPSDRFSAERTGGSVSTLTIQRTQQEDSAVYLCASSRLGGQAFFGQGTRLTVV.

The chain carries TRBV18 and TRBJ2-7, with 8 bases that match TRBD1. CDR3 length: 13 residues. After removal of 6 bases from V and 6 bases from J, the junction contained 7 bases not matched to a gene. CDR1 and CDR2 from the germline V gene are KGHSH and LQKENI. As DNA, the CDR3 is TGTGCCAGCTCCCCTGGGACAGGTGGCGAGCAGTACTTC. Translating it yields CASSPGTGGEQYF.

This rearrangement joins TRBV29-1 to TRBJ1-2; D is unclear. Germline V CDR1 and CDR2: SQVTM, ANQGSEA. Trimming shortened V by 4 bases and J by 3 bases, and 12 bases separated the two germline ends. This CDR3 is 13 amino acids long. The CDR3 sequence is CSVVSPSDYGYTF. CDR3 nucleotide sequence: TGCAGCGTTGTATCGCCTTCAGACTATGGCTACACCTTC.

This clone was seen a handful of times. The rearrangement joins TRBV5-1 to TRBJ1-1; no clear D. Deletions cut 0 bases from V and 7 bases from J, with 16 bases between. Germline CDR1 reads SGHRS; CDR2 reads YFSETQ. This CDR3 is built from 15 residues. CDR3 DNA: TGCGCCAGCAGCTTGGCCGGGATGAGAACGGATGAAGCTTTCTTT. Its protein is CASSLAGMRTDEAFF.

The V and J genes are TRBV20-1 and TRBJ1-5; maybe TRBD1 (6 bases). Trimming took 6 bases from V and 7 from J, leaving 10 bases between them. The CDR3 is 11 amino acids. In germline, CDR1 is DFQATT, CDR2 SNEGSKA (reference sequence). The CDR3 bases are TGCAGTGCCAGGGGCGGGCAGCCCCAGCATTTT. Protein: CSARGGQPQHF.

Only one count was recorded for this clone. The chain is built from TRBV6-5 and TRBJ1-6; 7 bases line up with TRBD1. Germline V gene lookup returns CDR1 MNHEY and CDR2 SVGAGI. The V gene end was trimmed by 4 bases and the J gene end by 9 bases; junction bases not matched to a gene: 12. There are 16 residues in the CDR3. The CDR3 DNA reads TGTGCCAGCAGTTTTCAAGAACAGGGGTTGGGTTCACCCCTCCACTTT. Its protein is CASSFQEQGLGSPLHF.

The V and J genes are TRBV5-1 and TRBJ2-3, with 7 nucleotides matching TRBD1. This CDR3 is 16 amino acids long. V lost 4 bases, J lost 0 bases, and 8 bases stayed unmatched. From germline, CDR1 is SGHRS and CDR2 YFSETQ. The CDR3 coding sequence is TGCGCCAGCAGCACCGGGACAGAGACTAGCACAGATACGCAGTATTTT. It specifies CASSTGTETSTDTQYF.

This sequence joins TRBV28 and TRBJ1-2; TRBD1 matches 8 bases. CDR1 is MDHEN, CDR2 SYDVKM, per germline. V shed 6 bases, J shed 4 bases, and the junction held 7 bases outside the gene matches. The CDR3 length is 14 residues. Here the CDR3 reads CASRVGTGGYGYTF. The CDR3 nucleotides are TGTGCCAGCAGAGTCGGGACAGGAGGCTATGGCTACACCTTC.

This clone has more than one count but fewer than ten. J is TRBJ1-5 and V is TRBV19; perhaps TRBD1 as D (6 bases). This CDR3 has 14 residues. Between the trimmed V and J ends, which lost 6 bases and 6 bases, there was a span of 15 bases. CDR1 LNHDA and CDR2 SQIVND come from the germline V gene (reference sequence). CDR3 protein: CASSVRGYGQPQHF. CDR3 nucleotides: TGTGCCAGTAGCGTAAGGGGGTACGGTCAGCCCCAGCATTTT.

The chain links TRBV30 to TRBJ2-2; possibly TRBD2 for D (7 bases). The germline gives CDR1 GTSNPN, CDR2 SVGIG (reference sequence). V gave up 4 bases and J gave up 1 base, with 13 bases separating them. This CDR3 comprises 15 residues. The CDR3 DNA follows: TGTGCCTGGAATTCGGGGGGCGTGAACACCGGGGAGCTGTTTTTT. Its protein is CAWNSGGVNTGELFF.

For this clone: Other nucleotide sequences in the sample specify the same CDR3. DNA of the CDR3: TGTGCCAGCAGTTCCCAGGGGGCTCGGGAAAAACTGTTTTTT. This encodes CASSSQGAREKLFF. V and J are TRBV2 and TRBJ1-4; TRBD1 agrees at 8 bases. Germline assignment: CDR1 SNHLY and CDR2 FYNNEI. The V and J ends lost 5 bases and 8 bases, in that order; junction bases with no gene match: 7. This CDR3 has 14 amino acids.

The V gene is TRBV7-9, the J gene TRBJ1-5; D possibly corresponds to TRBD1 (5 bases). CDR1 SEHNR and CDR2 FQNEAQ come from the germline V gene (reference sequence). This CDR3 comprises 18 residues. Trimming removed 0 bases from V and 4 bases from J, with 19 bases in between. CDR3 region: CASSLAMGGGRVNQPQHF. The CDR3 region has the DNA TGTGCCAGCAGCTTAGCGATGGGAGGCGGCAGGGTTAATCAGCCCCAGCATTTT.

The chain joins TRBV10-1 to TRBJ2-5; D not resolved. Trimming pared 2 bases from V and 5 bases from J, leaving 12 bases between. This CDR3 comprises 14 residues. Per the germline V gene, CDR1 is WNHNN and CDR2 is SYGVQD (reference sequence). For the CDR3, the DNA is TGCGCCAGCAGTGAGATCGTTTCGCGGGAGACCCAGTACTTC. Translation: CASSEIVSRETQYF.

The rearrangement joins TRBV29-1 to TRBJ2-3; D unresolved. V was trimmed by 3 bases and J by 8 bases, leaving 12 bases between them. This CDR3 has 12 amino acids. Germline loops: CDR1 SQVTM, CDR2 ANQGSEA. CDR3 nucleotide sequence: TGCAGCGTTGAGCTATCGTCCGGTACGCAGTATTTT. This encodes CSVELSSGTQYF.